This entry concerns a single TCR beta chain. This entry comes from a study of shared clonotypes between healthy human individuals. In the study overall: A couple of women and a few men aged 18 to 49 made up the donors.

Each subset's genomic DNA was split evenly across several immunoSEQ plates. As handled by the study authors: For the immunoSEQ data, sequences were junction-only without quality scores, so filtering differed. TCRdb's table, derived via immunoSEQ multiplex PCR, lists solely in-frame clones and lacks some. V and J calls and clone size are copied from that table; D and trimming were computed from the DNA. The table records more than 1,200,000 clones, roughly 98.5% of them present only once. Germline-derived CDR1 and CDR2 are LNHNV and YYDKDF (reference sequence). The CDR3 is made up of 15 amino acids. V trimming: 5 bases; J trimming: 8 bases; junction bases outside the gene matches: 11.

The V gene is TRBV15, the J gene TRBJ2-1; 8 bases map to TRBD2. This clonotype was sampled from a man aged 25-45 years in good health. The specimen sequenced was naive CD4+ T cells sorted from blood. Subset meaning: CD45RA+ positively selected. In DNA, the CDR3 is TGTGCCACCAGCCTCCGCCGGGGAGCGGGGGATGAGCAGTTCTTC. It specifies CATSLRRGAGDEQFF. Supplemented by reference TRBV15 and TRBJ2-1, the full variable domain reads DAMVIQNPRYQVTQFGKPVTLSCSQTLNHNVMYWYQQKSSQAPKLLFHYYDKDFNNEADTPDNFQSRRPNTSFCFLDIRSPGLGDTAMYLCATSLRRGAGDEQFFGPGTRLTVL.